This is a list of T cell receptor beta chains from one sample in a study of T cell responses to AZD1222 COVID-19 vaccine. TCRdb's table, derived via immunoSEQ multiplex PCR, lists solely in-frame clones and lacks some. The sample shows around 100,000 clones, 80% to 90% of them seen only once. The sequenced sample was peripheral blood, obtained on day 0 of AZD1222 vaccination. Every receptor here comes from an adult in good health. Each CDR3 is given with its conserved first and last residue. D genes are given only for firm matches. A row's size may be missing; if present it is once, few, many or a size class.

TRBJ2-5 | TRBV4-2 | few | TRBD1 | TGTGCCAGCAGCCAAGATTTTGCAGGGGGCGAGACCCAGTACTTC | CASSQDFAGGETQYF
TRBJ1-3 | TRBV6-6 | NA | NA | TGTGCCAGCAGTCCTACCCACAGACCAATAAACTCTGGAAACACCATATATTTT | CASSPTHRPINSGNTIYF
TRBJ1-3 | TRBV19 | NA | NA | TGTGCCAGTAGTCCGACGACGGGAAACACCATATATTTT | CASSPTTGNTIYF
TRBJ1-4 | TRBV6-2/TRBV6-3 | NA | NA | TGTGCCAGCAGTTCCGGAGGACTAAATGAAAAACTGTTTTTT | CASSSGGLNEKLFF
TRBJ2-3 | TRBV7-9 | NA | NA | TGTGCCAGCAGCTGGGTACGCCAGGGATCCACAGATACGCAGTATTTT | CASSWVRQGSTDTQYF
TRBJ2-1 | TRBV7-2 | NA | TRBD1 | TGTGCCAGCAGCCCTCGGACAGGGGGTAACAATGAGCAGTTCTTC | CASSPRTGGNNEQFF
TRBJ2-2 | TRBV21-1 | NA | NA | TGTGCCAGCAGCAAAGAGGCCGGGTGCAGGAACACCGGGGAGCTGTTTTTT | CASSKEAGCRNTGELFF
TRBJ2-1 | TRBV5-1 | NA | TRBD2 | TGCGCCAGCAGCTTGTTCTTGCGGGGGGTGAATGAGCAGTTCTTC | CASSLFLRGVNEQFF
TRBJ1-1 | TRBV14 | NA | NA | TGTGCCAGCAGCCAAGGAGTAAAGGCTTTCTTT | CASSQGVKAFF
TRBJ1-1 | TRBV7-9 | NA | NA | TGTGCCAGCAGACTCGACCGGCCAACCCCGAACACTGAAGCTTTCTTT | CASRLDRPTPNTEAFF
TRBJ1-1 | TRBV6-5 | NA | NA | TGTGCCAGCAGTTACTCCCACACTGAAGCTTTCTTT | CASSYSHTEAFF
TRBJ1-2 | TRBV5-4 | NA | TRBD1 | TGTGCCAGCAGCTTCCAGGGGGCGGGAGGCTACACCTTC | CASSFQGAGGYTF
TRBJ1-1 | TRBV3-1/TRBV3-2 | few | TRBD1 | TGTGCCAGCAGCCACTCGGACAGGGGGCAGTTGGCTTTCTTT | CASSHSDRGQLAFF
TRBJ2-7 | TRBV5-5 | NA | TRBD1 | TGTGCCAGCAGCTTGGCCACCGGGACAGGGACCTACGAGCAGTACTTC | CASSLATGTGTYEQYF
TRBJ1-6 | TRBV21-1 | once | NA | TGTGCCAGCAGCAAAGGAGGGGCCGAAAGAGGTCGGGCAGATTTTAATTCACCCCTCCACTTT | CASSKGGAERGRADFNSPLHF
TRBJ1-2 | TRBV7-3 | NA | NA | TGTGCCAGCAGCCTTACTGCCGGGACGCCGACAAACTATGGCTACACCTTC | CASSLTAGTPTNYGYTF
TRBJ2-1 | TRBV7-3 | few | NA | TGTGCCAGCAGCCAATTCCAAGGGAACAGGGCACTGAATGAGCAGTTCTTC | CASSQFQGNRALNEQFF
TRBJ2-7 | TRBV7-9 | NA | TRBD1 | TGTGCCAGCAGCTTAACTACTACAGGGGGCTGGTCCTACGAGCAGTACTTC | CASSLTTTGGWSYEQYF
TRBJ2-4 | TRBV7-2 | NA | TRBD2 | TGTGCCAGCAGCCCTGAGAGCGGGGGACTTCCCAGAAACATTCAGTACTTC | CASSPESGGLPRNIQYF
TRBJ1-1 | TRBV5-6 | NA | NA | TGTGCCAGCAGCTTGGACGGGTACACTGAAGCTTTCTTT | CASSLDGYTEAFF
TRBJ1-1 | TRBV5-1 | NA | NA | TGCGCCAGCACGGACGGGAACACTGAAGCTTTCTTT | CASTDGNTEAFF
TRBJ1-2 | TRBV5-1 | NA | NA | TGCGCCAGCAGCTTTGGGTACAACTATGGCTACACCTTC | CASSFGYNYGYTF
TRBJ1-1 | TRBV7-2 | NA | NA | TGTGCCAGCAGCTTTCTGAGCACTGAAGCTTTCTTT | CASSFLSTEAFF
TRBJ1-4 | TRBV25-1 | NA | TRBD1 | TGTGCCAGCAGTGAATCCCTCGGGACAGGGACTAATGAAAAACTGTTTTTT | CASSESLGTGTNEKLFF
TRBJ2-7 | TRBV5-1 | NA | TRBD2 | TGCGCCAGCAGCTTGGCGGGGGGACTGACCTACGAGCAGTACTTC | CASSLAGGLTYEQYF
TRBJ2-7 | TRBV3-1/TRBV3-2 | NA | NA | TGTGCCAGCAGCCGCGGGGACAGCTCCTACGAGCAGTACTTC | CASSRGDSSYEQYF
TRBJ2-5 | TRBV18 | once | TRBD1 | TGTGCCAGCTCACCGGGACAGGGCCATCAAGAGACCCAGTACTTC | CASSPGQGHQETQYF
TRBJ1-2 | TRBV6-2/TRBV6-3 | NA | NA | TGTGCCAGCAGTTACGAGGGGTCCTCCTCTCCTATCGATGGCTACACCTTC | CASSYEGSSSPIDGYTF
TRBJ1-1 | TRBV18 | NA | NA | TGTGCCAGCTCACCTACAGGGTTTATGAACACTGAAGCTTTCTTT | CASSPTGFMNTEAFF
TRBJ1-3 | TRBV9 | NA | NA | TGTGCCAGCAGCGTATGGGGTACAGGGGGAAACACCATATATTTT | CASSVWGTGGNTIYF
TRBJ1-1 | TRBV28 | NA | NA | TGTGCCAGCAGTCCCCTCGGTGATCGGGGCACTGAAGCTTTCTTT | CASSPLGDRGTEAFF
TRBJ1-2 | TRBV19 | NA | TRBD1 | TGTGCCAGTACTAAGGGAGACAGGGAAGGCGGCTACACCTTC | CASTKGDREGGYTF
TRBJ1-5 | TRBV3-1/TRBV3-2 | NA | TRBD1 | TGTGCCAGCAGCCTCGGGGGGGGTGGACAGGATCAGCCCCAGCATTTT | CASSLGGGGQDQPQHF
TRBJ2-2 | TRBV3-1/TRBV3-2 | NA | TRBD1 | TGTGCCAGCAGCCAGGGGGACAGGAGGGGTCCGAGCACCGGGGAGCTGTTTTTT | CASSQGDRRGPSTGELFF
TRBJ2-5 | TRBV2 | NA | NA | TGTGCCAGCAGGCCGGGAGCAGGGGAGACCCAGTACTTC | CASRPGAGETQYF
TRBJ1-1 | TRBV12-3/TRBV12-4 | NA | NA | TGTGCCAGCATTGAGAACACTGAAGCTTTCTTT | CASIENTEAFF